These 26 T cell receptor beta chains originate from one sample sequenced in a study of cytomegalovirus exposure and HLA in healthy donors. In the PCR, 60 Vbeta and 13 Jbeta primers were used. Assay used: immunoSEQ multiplex PCR; TCRdb lists only in-frame clones, some missing. The sample includes around 150,000 clones, 75% of them seen just once. Material for sequencing was PBMCs. These receptors were collected from a male donor in good health and CMV-seronegative.

V usage is TRBV28 and J usage is TRBJ1-5; TRBD1 matches at 8 bases. The CDR3 runs 13 residues. CDR1 is MDHEN and CDR2 is SYDVKM in the germline V gene. Losses at the gene ends were 6 bases for V and 6 bases for J; bases not matched to a gene: 4. In DNA form, the CDR3 reads TGTGCCAGCAGCGAAACAGGGGGTCAGCCCCAGCATTTT. This sequence encodes CASSETGGQPQHF.

The chain carries TRBV4-2 and TRBJ2-7, with D perhaps matching TRBD2 (5 bases). Germline CDR1 is LGHNA and CDR2 is YNFKEQ. Trimming pared 4 bases from V and 6 bases from J, leaving 13 bases between. The CDR3 covers 13 residues. CDR3 region: CASSPPWRSEQYF. The CDR3 DNA reads as TGTGCCAGCAGCCCACCCTGGAGGAGCGAGCAGTACTTC.

The chain couples TRBV7-3 to TRBJ2-5; D perhaps matches TRBD1 (6 bases). In germline, CDR1 is SGHTA, CDR2 FQGTGA. CDR3 length: 12 residues. The V gene lost 3 bases and the J gene lost 5 bases, with 7 bases spanning the gap. CDR3 in amino acids: CASSFDRETQYF. CDR3 coding DNA: TGTGCCAGCAGCTTCGACAGGGAGACCCAGTACTTC.

The chain joins TRBV5-1 to TRBJ2-5; 11 nucleotides agree with TRBD2. The V gene end was trimmed by 0 bases and the J gene end by 5 bases; junction bases not matched to a gene: 12. There are 18 residues in the CDR3. Germline loops: CDR1 SGHRS, CDR2 YFSETQ. The CDR3: CASSLGLAGTPFGETQYF. DNA for the CDR3: TGCGCCAGCAGCTTGGGACTAGCGGGGACTCCTTTTGGGGAGACCCAGTACTTC.

This rearrangement joins TRBV30 to TRBJ2-3; the match to TRBD2 covers 11 bases. CDR3 length: 14 residues. V dropped 4 bases and J dropped 5; count of bases not matched to a gene: 5. The germline V gene has CDR1 GTSNPN and CDR2 SVGIG (reference sequence). CDR3 sequence (DNA): TGTGCCTGGACTCCGACTAGCGGGATAGATACGCAGTATTTT. This encodes CAWTPTSGIDTQYF.

This chain joins TRBV25-1 and TRBJ2-7; 8 bases align to TRBD1. The germline V gene has CDR1 MGHDK and CDR2 SYGVNS. The J segment lost 4 bases and the V segment lost 2 bases, leaving 4 bases of the junction unmatched. The length of the CDR3 is 14 residues. CDR3 coding DNA: TGTGCCAGCAGTGAACCAGGGGGCGGGTACGAGCAGTACTTC. Encoded protein: CASSEPGGGYEQYF.

The chain has TRBV6-5 and TRBJ2-2, with a possible D match to TRBD2 (5 bases). In germline, CDR1 is MNHEY, CDR2 SVGAGI. This CDR3 contains 15 residues. The V end was cut by 7 bases, the J end by 7 bases, with 19 bases between. CDR3 nucleotide sequence: TGTGCCAGCACTCGGCTAGCTCTTATCGGCGGGGAGCTGTTTTTT. Its translation is CASTRLALIGGELFF.

This chain joins TRBV19 and TRBJ1-2; 7 bases align to TRBD1. CDR1 LNHDA and CDR2 SQIVND come from the germline V gene (reference sequence). With 1 base clipped from V and 7 bases from J, the junction kept 9 bases outside the gene matches. This CDR3 comprises 15 residues. CDR3 sequence (DNA): TGTGCCAGTAGTATAGTGCAGGGGGATATCGGTGGCTACACCTTC. This encodes CASSIVQGDIGGYTF. Supplemented by reference TRBV19 and TRBJ1-2, the full variable domain reads DGGITQSPKYLFRKEGQNVTLSCEQNLNHDAMYWYRQDPGQGLRLIYYSQIVNDFQKGDIAEGYSVSREKKESFPLTVTSAQKNPTAFYLCASSIVQGDIGGYTFGSGTRLTVV.

The gene calls are TRBV5-1 and TRBJ2-2, with D hard to call. The CDR3 runs 15 residues. CDR1 is SGHRS and CDR2 is YFSETQ in the germline V gene. V was shortened by 1 base and J by 0 bases, with 7 bases between the two germline ends. CDR3 sequence: CASSLSDTNTGELFF. CDR3 bases: TGCGCCAGCAGCTTGTCAGATACGAACACCGGGGAGCTGTTTTTT.

The rearrangement uses TRBV6-6 and TRBJ1-5, with 8 bases that match TRBD1. The V and J ends lost 6 bases and 3 bases, in that order; junction bases with no gene match: 4. CDR1 is MNHNY and CDR2 is SVGAGI in the germline V gene (reference sequence). This CDR3 comprises 14 residues. The CDR3 protein is CASRGQGHNQPQHF. CDR3 sequence (DNA): TGTGCCAGCAGAGGACAGGGACACAATCAGCCCCAGCATTTT.

This clone has only a few counts. The rearrangement links TRBV6-1 to TRBJ1-2; TRBD1 is a possible D gene (5 bases). This CDR3 contains 13 residues. CDR1 is MNHNS and CDR2 is SASEGT in the germline V gene. V lost 5 bases and J 3 bases, leaving 10 bases between the germline ends. CDR3 protein: CASSLGGHYGYTF. CDR3 coding DNA: TGTGCCAGCAGTCTCGGGGGTCACTATGGCTACACCTTC.

The rearrangement links TRBV7-8 to TRBJ1-3; perhaps TRBD1 as D (5 bases). The germline V gene has CDR1 SGHVS and CDR2 FQNEAQ. The CDR3 is 16 amino acids. V lost 0 bases and J 2 bases, leaving 11 bases between the germline ends. This CDR3 reads CASSLAQGETGNTIYF. CDR3 in DNA: TGTGCCAGCAGCTTAGCGCAGGGTGAAACTGGAAACACCATATATTTT.

For this clone: Additional DNA sequences in this sample encode the identical CDR3. The rearrangement joins TRBV18 to TRBJ2-3; D might be TRBD2 (6 bases). The length of the CDR3 is 15 residues. With 2 bases removed from V and 2 bases from J, the gap between germline ends came to 11 bases. The V gene's germline CDR1 is KGHSH and CDR2 LQKENI. The CDR3 loop reads CASSPSGGTTDTQYF. The CDR3 DNA reads TGTGCCAGCTCACCAAGTGGGGGGACCACAGATACGCAGTATTTT. The whole variable domain, remainder taken from reference TRBV18 and TRBJ2-3, is NAGVMQNPRHLVRRRGQEARLRCSPMKGHSHVYWYRQLPEEGLKFMVYLQKENIIDESGMPKERFSAEFPKEGPSILRIQQVVRGDSAAYFCASSPSGGTTDTQYFGPGTRLTVL.

The chain has TRBV27 and TRBJ2-7; 9 bases are shared with TRBD1. The germline V gene has CDR1 MNHEY and CDR2 SMNVEV (reference sequence). Unmatched junction bases numbered 5, after V lost 4 bases and J lost 4 bases. The CDR3 length is 14 residues. The CDR3 DNA reads TGTGCCAGCAGTTCCGGACAGGGGATTTACGAGCAGTACTTC. As protein: CASSSGQGIYEQYF.

Notes on this clone: Other DNA sequences in this specimen translate into the identical CDR3. The chain uses TRBV6-5 and TRBJ1-1; D remains ambiguous. From germline, CDR1 is MNHEY and CDR2 SVGAGI. V was shortened by 6 bases and J by 5 bases, with 19 bases between the two germline ends. This CDR3 region has 15 residues. Here the CDR3 reads CASSPSHATGTEAFF. CDR3 nucleotide sequence: TGTGCCAGCAGCCCCAGCCACGCCACGGGGACTGAAGCTTTCTTT.

This clone was counted only a few times. The rearrangement links TRBV5-1 to TRBJ2-6, with 11 bases fitting TRBD2. This CDR3 comprises 20 residues. The trim removed 0 bases at V and 4 bases at J, leaving 12 bases unmatched. Germline CDR1 is SGHRS and CDR2 is YFSETQ. The CDR3 DNA is TGCGCCAGCAGCTTGGCCCGACCAACTAGCGGGAGAGCGGGGGCCAACGTCCTGACTTTC. Translated: CASSLARPTSGRAGANVLTF.

The chain has TRBV2 and TRBJ2-5, with 7 bases lining up with TRBD2. The CDR3 sequence is 15 residues long. Germline-derived CDR1 and CDR2 are SNHLY and FYNNEI. After removal of 3 bases from V and 4 bases from J, the junction contained 8 bases not matched to a gene. CDR3 DNA sequence: TGTGCCAGCAGTGATTTAATGGGGGGGGGAGAGACCCAGTACTTC. As protein: CASSDLMGGGETQYF.

This clone was seen a handful of times. The V gene is TRBV18, the J gene TRBJ1-1; no reliable D call. Germline CDR1 reads KGHSH; CDR2 reads LQKENI. Trimming took off 3 bases at V and 10 bases at J, with 12 bases between the two ends. The length of the CDR3 is 12 residues. The CDR3 DNA reads TGTGCCAGCTCACCTGGGAGTCCCCTAGCTTTCTTT. Its translation: CASSPGSPLAFF.

The V gene is TRBV6-5, the J gene TRBJ1-1, with TRBD1 matching 7 bases. The germline gives CDR1 MNHEY, CDR2 SVGAGI. V dropped 1 base and J dropped 1; count of bases not matched to a gene: 6. The CDR3 has 16 residues. CDR3 in amino acids: CASSYLRGRANTEAFF. CDR3 nucleotides: TGTGCCAGCAGTTACTTAAGGGGGCGGGCGAACACTGAAGCTTTCTTT.

The V gene is TRBV6-1, the J gene TRBJ2-1; a possible D gene is TRBD1 (6 bases). V dropped 6 bases and J dropped 9 bases, with 18 bases sitting between them. This CDR3 region has 14 residues. CDR1 and CDR2 from the germline V gene are MNHNS and SASEGT. CDR3 sequence reads: CASSARDIGSEQFF. CDR3 DNA sequence: TGTGCCAGCAGCGCCCGGGACATAGGCAGTGAGCAGTTCTTC.

This clone was seen at least ten times. The gene calls are TRBV6-5 and TRBJ1-2, with 10 nucleotides matching TRBD1. This CDR3 has 15 residues. Germline loops: CDR1 MNHEY, CDR2 SVGAGI. With V trimmed by 2 bases and J by 6 bases, 6 bases remained unmatched. CDR3: CASSYGDRGFDGYTF. The CDR3 region has the DNA TGTGCCAGCAGTTACGGGGACAGGGGATTCGATGGCTACACCTTC.

The chain has TRBV5-5 and TRBJ2-7; 10 nucleotides align to TRBD1. This CDR3 is 13 amino acids long. Unmatched junction bases numbered 5, after V lost 4 bases and J lost 7 bases. CDR1 and CDR2 from the germline V gene are SGHKS and YYEKEE (reference sequence). The CDR3 nucleotides are TGTGCCAGCAGCGACGACAGGGGGCAAGAGCAGTACTTC. This codes for CASSDDRGQEQYF.

The chain carries TRBV6-1 and TRBJ1-2; perhaps TRBD1 as D (5 bases). The CDR3 totals 12 residues. CDR1 is MNHNS, CDR2 SASEGT, per germline. Between the trimmed V and J ends, which lost 4 bases and 5 bases, there was a span of 8 bases. CDR3 sequence: CASSVRGYGYTF. CDR3 bases: TGTGCCAGCAGTGTAAGGGGTTATGGCTACACCTTC.

This chain uses TRBV6-4 with TRBJ2-7; D possibly corresponds to TRBD1 (6 bases). The CDR3 has 15 residues. Between the trimmed V and J ends, which lost 8 bases and 3 bases, there was a span of 20 bases. Germline lookup yields CDR1 MRHNA and CDR2 SNTAGT. The CDR3 protein is CASFEGDRYDYEQYF. The CDR3 nucleotides are TGTGCCAGCTTCGAGGGGGACCGTTACGACTACGAGCAGTACTTC.

The gene calls are TRBV30 and TRBJ2-7, with no clear D. This CDR3 region has 12 residues. Trimming removed 1 base from V and 2 bases from J, with 6 bases in between. Germline V gives CDR1 GTSNPN, CDR2 SVGIG (reference sequence). CDR3 loop: CAWSAPAYEQYF. Here the CDR3 DNA reads TGTGCCTGGAGTGCCCCCGCCTACGAGCAGTACTTC.

This clone was detected a few times. The gene calls are TRBV5-6 and TRBJ1-5; 12 nucleotides match TRBD1. The CDR3 length is 18 residues. The V gene end was trimmed by 0 bases and the J gene end by 7 bases; junction bases not matched to a gene: 11. Germline CDR1 and CDR2: SGHDT and YYEEEE. CDR3 DNA sequence: TGTGCCAGCAGCTTGGGGGGGGGTACCGGGACAGGGGGCCAGCCCCAGCATTTT. Translated: CASSLGGGTGTGGQPQHF.